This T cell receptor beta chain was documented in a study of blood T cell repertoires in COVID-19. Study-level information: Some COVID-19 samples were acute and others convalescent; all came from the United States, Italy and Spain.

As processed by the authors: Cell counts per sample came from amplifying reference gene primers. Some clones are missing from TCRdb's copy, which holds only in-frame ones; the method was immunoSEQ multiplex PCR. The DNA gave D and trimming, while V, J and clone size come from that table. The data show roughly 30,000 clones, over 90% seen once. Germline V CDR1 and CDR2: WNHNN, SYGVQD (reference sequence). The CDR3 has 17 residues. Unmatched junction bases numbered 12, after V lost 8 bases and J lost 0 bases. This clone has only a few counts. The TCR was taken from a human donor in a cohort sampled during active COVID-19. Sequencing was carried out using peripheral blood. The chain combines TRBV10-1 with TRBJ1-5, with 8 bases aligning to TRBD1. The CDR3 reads CASQGARDTHSNQPQHF. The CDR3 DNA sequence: TGCGCCAGCCAGGGGGCTCGGGACACCCATAGCAATCAGCCCCAGCATTTT.